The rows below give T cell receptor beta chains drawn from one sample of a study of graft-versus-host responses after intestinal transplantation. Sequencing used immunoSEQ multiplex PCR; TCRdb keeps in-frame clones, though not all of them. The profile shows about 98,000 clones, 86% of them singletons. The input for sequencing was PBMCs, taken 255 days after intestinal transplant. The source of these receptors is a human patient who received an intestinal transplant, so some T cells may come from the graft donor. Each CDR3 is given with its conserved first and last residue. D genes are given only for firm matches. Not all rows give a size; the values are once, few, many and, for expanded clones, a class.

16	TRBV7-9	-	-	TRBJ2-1	TGTGCCAGCAGCTTAGAAGGGTCCGGGGGATACAATGAGCAGTTCTTC	CASSLEGSGGYNEQFF
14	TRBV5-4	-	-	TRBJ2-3	TGTGCCAGCAGCTTGGTCGGCAGTGGAGATACGCAGTATTTT	CASSLVGSGDTQYF
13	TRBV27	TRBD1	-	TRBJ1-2	TGTGCCAGCAGCAAGACAGGGGGGTATGGCTACACCTTC	CASSKTGGYGYTF
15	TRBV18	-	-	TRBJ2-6	TGTGCCAGCTCAGTGGGAAGCTCTGGGGCCAACGTCCTGACTTTC	CASSVGSSGANVLTF
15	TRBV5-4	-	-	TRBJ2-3	TGTGCCAGCAGCCCAGGGGGGTCTGGCACAGATACGCAGTATTTT	CASSPGGSGTDTQYF
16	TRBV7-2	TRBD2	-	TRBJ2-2	TGTGCCAGCAGCTTAGTGGGAGGGGCGAACACCGGGGAGCTGTTTTTT	CASSLVGGANTGELFF
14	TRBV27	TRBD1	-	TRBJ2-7	TGTGCCAGCCATACCCGGGACAGTCCCTACGAGCAGTACTTC	CASHTRDSPYEQYF
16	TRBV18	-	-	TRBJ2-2	TGTGCCAGCTCACCACTTCCGGGGGCGCGGACCGGGGAGCTGTTTTTT	CASSPLPGARTGELFF
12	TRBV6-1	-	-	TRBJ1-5	TGTGCCAGCAGTGGGTGGGGGCAGCCCCAGCATTTT	CASSGWGQPQHF
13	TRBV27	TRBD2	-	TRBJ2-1	TGTGCCAGCAGTTTTTTGGGGGGGAATGAGCAGTTCTTC	CASSFLGGNEQFF
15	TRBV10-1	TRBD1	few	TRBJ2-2	TGCGCCAGCCGACGGGACAGGGAGAACACCGGGGAGCTGTTTTTT	CASRRDRENTGELFF
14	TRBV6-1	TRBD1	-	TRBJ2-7	TGTGCCAGCAGGACAGGGGTGCGCTCCTACGAGCAGTACTTC	CASRTGVRSYEQYF
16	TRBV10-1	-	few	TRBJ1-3	TGCGCCAGCAGTGATGTCACAGTAACCTCTGGAAACACCATATATTTT	CASSDVTVTSGNTIYF
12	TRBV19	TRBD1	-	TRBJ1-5	TGTGCCAGCAAACAGGGGTGGGAGCCCCAGCATTTT	CASKQGWEPQHF
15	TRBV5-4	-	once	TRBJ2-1	TGTGCCAGCAGCTTTCTTCAAGGTGGCTACAATGAGCAGTTCTTC	CASSFLQGGYNEQFF
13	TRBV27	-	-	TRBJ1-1	TGTGCCAGCCAGGGCGTTGGACACACTGAAGCTTTCTTT	CASQGVGHTEAFF
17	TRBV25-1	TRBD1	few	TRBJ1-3	TGTGCCAGCAGTGATCCCTCGACAGGGGGAAGTGGAAACACCATATATTTT	CASSDPSTGGSGNTIYF
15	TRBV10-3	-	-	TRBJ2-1	TGTGCCATCAGTGATCCGGTAGGGTCCTACAATGAGCAGTTCTTC	CAISDPVGSYNEQFF
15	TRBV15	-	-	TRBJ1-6	TGTGCCACCAGCAGAGCGGGGAAGAACGGTTCACCCCTCCACTTT	CATSRAGKNGSPLHF
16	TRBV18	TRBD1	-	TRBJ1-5	TGTGCCAGCTCACCTTCGGGGACAGGGTCAAATCAGCCCCAGCATTTT	CASSPSGTGSNQPQHF
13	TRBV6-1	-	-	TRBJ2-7	TGTGCCAGCAGGGCGGGACAGACCTACGAGCAGTACTTC	CASRAGQTYEQYF
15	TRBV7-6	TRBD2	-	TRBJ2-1	TGTGCCAGCAGTGAAACTAGCGGGAATAACAATGAGCAGTTCTTC	CASSETSGNNNEQFF
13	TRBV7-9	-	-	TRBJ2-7	TGTGCCAGCAGCTTAGGGGATCACAGCGAGCAGTACTTC	CASSLGDHSEQYF
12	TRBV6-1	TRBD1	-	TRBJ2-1	TGTGCCAGCAGGCGTAACCAGGGGGCGGAGTTCTTC	CASRRNQGAEFF
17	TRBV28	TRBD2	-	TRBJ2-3	TGTGCCAGCAGCAAACCTAGCGGGGTGCCGAGCACAGATACGCAGTATTTT	CASSKPSGVPSTDTQYF
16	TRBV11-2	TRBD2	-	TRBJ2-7	TGTGCCAGCAGCCCCTTCTCGACTAGCGGGGGATACGAGCAGTACTTC	CASSPFSTSGGYEQYF
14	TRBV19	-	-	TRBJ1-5	TGTGCCAGTAACCCCAGGGACAAGAATCAGCCCCAGCATTTT	CASNPRDKNQPQHF
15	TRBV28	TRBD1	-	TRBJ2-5	TGTGCCAGCACCTCCGGACAGGTCCTCCAAGAGACCCAGTACTTC	CASTSGQVLQETQYF
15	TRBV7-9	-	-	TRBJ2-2	TGTGCCAGCAGCTTAGGGAAGGGGAACACCGGGGAGCTGTTTTTT	CASSLGKGNTGELFF
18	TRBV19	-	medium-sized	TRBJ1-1	TGTGCCAGTAGTACAGACTGGGACGCCCTAGCCATGAACACTGAAGCTTTCTTT	CASSTDWDALAMNTEAFF
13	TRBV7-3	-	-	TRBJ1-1	TGTGCCAGCGCCCGAGGGGTGAACACTGAAGCTTTCTTT	CASARGVNTEAFF
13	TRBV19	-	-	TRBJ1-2	TGTGCCAGTAGTTTCGGGGTTAACTATGGCTACACCTTC	CASSFGVNYGYTF
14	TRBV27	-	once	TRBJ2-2	TGTGCCAGCAGTTTTACTGGCGGCACCGGGGAGCTGTTTTTT	CASSFTGGTGELFF
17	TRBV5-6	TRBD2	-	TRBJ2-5	TGTGCCAGCAGCTTGGTGGGTCTAGCGGGCCCACAAGAGACCCAGTACTTC	CASSLVGLAGPQETQYF
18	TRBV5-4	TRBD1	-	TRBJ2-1	TGTGCCAGCAGCTGGGCCGGGACAGATCCTAGCCCCTACAATGAGCAGTTCTTC	CASSWAGTDPSPYNEQFF
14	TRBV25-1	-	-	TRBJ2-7	TGTGCCAGCAGTTTTCGGCAGAGCTCCTACGAGCAGTACTTC	CASSFRQSSYEQYF
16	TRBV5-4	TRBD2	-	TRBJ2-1	TGTGCCAGCAGCTTGGTGGGTAGCGGGGGCGACAATGAGCAGTTCTTC	CASSLVGSGGDNEQFF
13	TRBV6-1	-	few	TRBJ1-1	TGTGCCAGCAGTTTAGAAGGGAACACTGAAGCTTTCTTT	CASSLEGNTEAFF
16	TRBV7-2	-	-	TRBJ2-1	TGTGCCAGCAGCTTAGTGCGGGACAGTGGACGGAATGAGCAGTTCTTC	CASSLVRDSGRNEQFF
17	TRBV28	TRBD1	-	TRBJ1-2	TGTGCCAGCAGCTGGGCCCCAGGGGGCGGCGGATACTATGGCTACACCTTC	CASSWAPGGGGYYGYTF
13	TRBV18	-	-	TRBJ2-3	TGTGCCAGCTCTCTGGACTACACAGATACGCAGTATTTT	CASSLDYTDTQYF
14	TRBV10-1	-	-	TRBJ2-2	TGCGCCAGCAGTGAACAGGCGGGCACCGGGGAGCTGTTTTTT	CASSEQAGTGELFF
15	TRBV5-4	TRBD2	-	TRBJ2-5	TGTGCCAGCAGCCCGGATAGCGGGGGCCGGGGGACCCAGTACTTC	CASSPDSGGRGTQYF
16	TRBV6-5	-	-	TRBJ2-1	TGTGCCAGCAGTTACTCGTTGTTCAGGGGGGGCAATGAGCAGTTCTTC	CASSYSLFRGGNEQFF
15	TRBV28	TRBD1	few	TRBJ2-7	TGTGCCAGCAGTTCGCCGGGACAGGGGACCTACGAGCAGTACTTC	CASSSPGQGTYEQYF
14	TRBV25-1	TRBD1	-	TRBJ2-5	TGTGCCAGCCCAGGGGGCAGGGCAGGGGAGACCCAGTACTTC	CASPGGRAGETQYF
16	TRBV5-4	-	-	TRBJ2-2	TGTGCCAGCAGCTTGCCAGGGGCCCTATCTACCGGGGAGCTGTTTTTT	CASSLPGALSTGELFF
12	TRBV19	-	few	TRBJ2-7	TGTGCCAGTAGTATGAGGCGGGGCGAGCAGTACTTC	CASSMRRGEQYF
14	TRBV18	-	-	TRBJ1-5	TGTGCCAGCTCACCACGGGGAAGCAATCAGCCCCAGCATTTT	CASSPRGSNQPQHF
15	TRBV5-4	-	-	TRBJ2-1	TGTGCCAGCAGCTTGGAGCCAGCCTCCTACAATGAGCAGTTCTTC	CASSLEPASYNEQFF
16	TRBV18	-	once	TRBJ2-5	TGTGCCAGCTCACCACCGAGTTACAGGCCCCAAGAGACCCAGTACTTC	CASSPPSYRPQETQYF
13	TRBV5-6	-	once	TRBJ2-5	TGTGCCAGCAGCTTGGTTGTGGGAGAGACCCAGTACTTC	CASSLVVGETQYF
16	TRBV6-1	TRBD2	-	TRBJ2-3	TGTGCCAGCAGTGGTGTAGCGGGGGGTAGCACAGATACGCAGTATTTT	CASSGVAGGSTDTQYF